The source of this T cell receptor beta chain is a study of beta chain features in type 1 diabetes. This clone has a handful of counts. The collection from each donor was one heparinised blood draw averaging roughly 100 mL. Expressed TCRB transcripts were sequenced after all isolated RNA was converted to cDNA. The assay was immunoSEQ multiplex PCR, and TCRdb's table has in-frame clones only and misses some. This table holds around 430,000 clones, about 32% found once. This CDR3 is 16 amino acids long. Per germline, CDR1 ENHRY and CDR2 SYGVKD. V was pared by 4 bases and J by 2 bases, with 17 bases between.

This chain joins TRBV10-3 and TRBJ2-5; possibly TRBD1 for D (5 bases). This TCR was recovered from a man aged 18 to 29 in good health. Sample: naive CD4+ T cells from blood. The CDR3 nucleotides read TGTGCCATCAGTGCAGGGCAGCCTTTAGGACAAGAGACCCAGTACTTC. It encodes CAISAGQPLGQETQYF.